This T cell receptor (beta chain) was sequenced for a study of blood T cell repertoires in COVID-19. Overall study: The origin of the acute and convalescent COVID-19 samples was the United States, Italy and Spain. PBMCs, B-cell-depleted T cells, or T cells provided the cDNA or gDNA that made up the material.

Authors' methods: Nucleated cell counts were estimated from reference gene primer amplification. The data were produced by immunoSEQ multiplex PCR, yet TCRdb's version contains in-frame clones alone and is incomplete. Clone size and the V and J calls come from that table; the DNA yielded D and trimming. Seen here are about 160,000 clones, 86% observed once, and the top ten hold roughly 7%. From germline, CDR1 is ENHRY and CDR2 SYGVKD. After removal of 6 bases from V and 4 bases from J, the junction contained 2 bases not matched to a gene. CDR3 length equals 13 residues. This clone was recorded only once.

Sequencing was carried out using peripheral blood. The sequence came from a man in his fifties or sixties with active or convalescent COVID-19. The rearrangement joins TRBV10-3 to TRBJ2-3, with 9 bases aligning to TRBD2. The DNA of the CDR3 is TGTGCCATCAGGACTAGCGGTTCAGATACGCAGTATTTT. It is translated as CAIRTSGSDTQYF.